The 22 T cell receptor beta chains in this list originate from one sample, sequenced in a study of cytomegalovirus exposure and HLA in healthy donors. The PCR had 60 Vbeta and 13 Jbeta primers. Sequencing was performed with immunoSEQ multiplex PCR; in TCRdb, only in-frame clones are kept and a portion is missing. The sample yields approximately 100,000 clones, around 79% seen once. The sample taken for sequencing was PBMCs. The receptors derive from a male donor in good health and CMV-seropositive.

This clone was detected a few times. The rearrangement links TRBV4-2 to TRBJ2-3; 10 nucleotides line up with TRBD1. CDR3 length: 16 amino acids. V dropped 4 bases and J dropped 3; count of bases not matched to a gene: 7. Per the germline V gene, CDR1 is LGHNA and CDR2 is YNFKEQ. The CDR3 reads CASSLPPGQGTDTQYF. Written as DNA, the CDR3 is TGTGCCAGCAGCCTTCCACCGGGACAGGGGACAGATACGCAGTATTTT.

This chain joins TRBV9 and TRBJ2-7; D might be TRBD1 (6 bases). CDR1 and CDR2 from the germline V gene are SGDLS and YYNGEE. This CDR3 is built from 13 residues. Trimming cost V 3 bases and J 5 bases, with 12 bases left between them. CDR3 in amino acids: CASSGPTGNEQYF. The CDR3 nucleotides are TGTGCCAGCAGCGGACCTACAGGGAACGAGCAGTACTTC. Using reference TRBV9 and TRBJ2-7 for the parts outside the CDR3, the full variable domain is DSGVTQTPKHLITATGQRVTLRCSPRSGDLSVYWYQQSLDQGLQFLIQYYNGEERAKGNILERFSAQQFPDLHSELNLSSLELGDSALYFCASSGPTGNEQYFGPGTRLTVT.

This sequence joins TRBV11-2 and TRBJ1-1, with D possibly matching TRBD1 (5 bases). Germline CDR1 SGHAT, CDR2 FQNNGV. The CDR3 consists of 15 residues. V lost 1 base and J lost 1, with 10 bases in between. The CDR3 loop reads CASSLGARGNTEAFF. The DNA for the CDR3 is TGTGCCAGCAGCTTAGGGGCAAGGGGGAACACTGAAGCTTTCTTT.

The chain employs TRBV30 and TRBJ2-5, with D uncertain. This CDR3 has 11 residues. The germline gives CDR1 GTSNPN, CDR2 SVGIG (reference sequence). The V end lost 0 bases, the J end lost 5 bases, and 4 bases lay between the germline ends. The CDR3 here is CAWSVGETQYF. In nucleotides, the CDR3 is TGTGCCTGGAGTGTCGGGGAGACCCAGTACTTC.

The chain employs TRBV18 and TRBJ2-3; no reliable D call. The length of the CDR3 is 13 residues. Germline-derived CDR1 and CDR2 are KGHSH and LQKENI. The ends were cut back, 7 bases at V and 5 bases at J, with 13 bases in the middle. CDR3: CASCPPTGDTQYF. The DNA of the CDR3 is TGTGCCAGCTGTCCCCCAACGGGAGATACGCAGTATTTT.

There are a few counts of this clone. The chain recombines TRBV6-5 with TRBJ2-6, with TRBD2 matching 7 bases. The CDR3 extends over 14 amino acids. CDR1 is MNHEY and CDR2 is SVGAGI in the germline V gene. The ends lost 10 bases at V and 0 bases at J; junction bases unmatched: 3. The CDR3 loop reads CATGGSSGANVLTF. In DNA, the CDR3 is TGTGCCACCGGGGGGTCCTCTGGGGCCAACGTCCTGACTTTC.

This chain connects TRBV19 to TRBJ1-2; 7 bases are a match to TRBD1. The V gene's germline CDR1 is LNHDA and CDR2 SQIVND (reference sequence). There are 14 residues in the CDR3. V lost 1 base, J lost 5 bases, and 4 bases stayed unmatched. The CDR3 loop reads CASSIAAGQYGYTF. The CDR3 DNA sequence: TGTGCCAGTAGTATAGCCGCGGGACAGTATGGCTACACCTTC. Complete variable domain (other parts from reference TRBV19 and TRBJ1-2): DGGITQSPKYLFRKEGQNVTLSCEQNLNHDAMYWYRQDPGQGLRLIYYSQIVNDFQKGDIAEGYSVSREKKESFPLTVTSAQKNPTAFYLCASSIAAGQYGYTFGSGTRLTVV.

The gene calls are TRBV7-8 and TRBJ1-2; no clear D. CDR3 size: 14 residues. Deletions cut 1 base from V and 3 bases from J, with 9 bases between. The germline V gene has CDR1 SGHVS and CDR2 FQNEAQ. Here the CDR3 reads CASSLGPRDYGYTF. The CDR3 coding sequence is TGTGCCAGCAGCTTAGGCCCAAGAGACTATGGCTACACCTTC.

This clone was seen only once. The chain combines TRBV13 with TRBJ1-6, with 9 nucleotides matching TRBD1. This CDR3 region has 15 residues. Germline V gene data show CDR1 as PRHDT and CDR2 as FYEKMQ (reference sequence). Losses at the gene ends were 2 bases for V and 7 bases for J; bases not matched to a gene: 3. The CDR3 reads CASSLRDRVNSPLHF. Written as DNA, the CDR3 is TGTGCCAGCAGCTTACGGGACAGGGTCAATTCACCCCTCCACTTT.

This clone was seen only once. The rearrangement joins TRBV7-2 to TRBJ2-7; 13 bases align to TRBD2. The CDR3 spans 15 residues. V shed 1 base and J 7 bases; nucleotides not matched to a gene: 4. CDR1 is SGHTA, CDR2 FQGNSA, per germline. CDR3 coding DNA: TGTGCCAGCAGCTTAGTACTAGCGGGGGGGCGAGAGCAGTACTTC. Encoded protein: CASSLVLAGGREQYF.

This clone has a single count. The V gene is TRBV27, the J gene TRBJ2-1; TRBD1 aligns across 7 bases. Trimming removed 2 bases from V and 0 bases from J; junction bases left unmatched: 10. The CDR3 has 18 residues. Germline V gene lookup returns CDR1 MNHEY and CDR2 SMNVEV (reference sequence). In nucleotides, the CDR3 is TGTGCCAGCAGTTTAAGATTCCTGGGACAGAGCTCCTACAATGAGCAGTTCTTC. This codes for CASSLRFLGQSSYNEQFF.

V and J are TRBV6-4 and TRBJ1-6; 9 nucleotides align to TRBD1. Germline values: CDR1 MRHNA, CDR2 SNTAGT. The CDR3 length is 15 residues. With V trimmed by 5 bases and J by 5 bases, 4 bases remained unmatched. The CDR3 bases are TGTGCCAGCAGTCCCCGGGACAGGGATAATTCACCCCTCCACTTT. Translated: CASSPRDRDNSPLHF.

DNA for the CDR3: TGTGCCAGCAGTTTGGCAGGGGAGCGAAAACTGTTTTTT. Its protein is CASSLAGERKLFF. V usage is TRBV27 and J usage is TRBJ1-4; tentative D call: TRBD1 (6 bases). The CDR3 extends over 13 amino acids. Germline assignment: CDR1 MNHEY and CDR2 SMNVEV (reference sequence). V was pared by 3 bases and J by 10 bases, with 12 bases between.

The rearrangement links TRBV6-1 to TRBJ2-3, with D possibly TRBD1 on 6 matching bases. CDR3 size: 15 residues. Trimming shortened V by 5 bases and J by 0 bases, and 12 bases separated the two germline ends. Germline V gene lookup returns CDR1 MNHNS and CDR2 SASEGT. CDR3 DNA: TGTGCCAGCAGTACCGGGACACTCAGCACAGATACGCAGTATTTT. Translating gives CASSTGTLSTDTQYF.

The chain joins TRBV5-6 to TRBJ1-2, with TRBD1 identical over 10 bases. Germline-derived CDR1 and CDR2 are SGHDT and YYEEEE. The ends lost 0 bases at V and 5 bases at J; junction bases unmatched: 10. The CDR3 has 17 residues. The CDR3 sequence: CASSLDGQGEFRYGYTF. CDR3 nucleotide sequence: TGTGCCAGCAGCTTGGATGGACAGGGGGAATTTCGGTATGGCTACACCTTC. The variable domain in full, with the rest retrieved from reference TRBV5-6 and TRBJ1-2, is DAGVTQSPTHLIKTRGQQVTLRCSPKSGHDTVSWYQQALGQGPQFIFQYYEEEERQRGNFPDRFSGHQFPNYSSELNVNALLLGDSALYLCASSLDGQGEFRYGYTFGSGTRLTVV.

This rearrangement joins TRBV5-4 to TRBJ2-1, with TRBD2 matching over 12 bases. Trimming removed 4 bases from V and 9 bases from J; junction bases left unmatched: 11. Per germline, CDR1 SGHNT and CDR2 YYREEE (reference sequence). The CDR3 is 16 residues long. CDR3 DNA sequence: TGTGCCAGCAGCCCTGGCCTAGCGGGGGGGCTAGGTGAGCAGTTCTTC. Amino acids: CASSPGLAGGLGEQFF. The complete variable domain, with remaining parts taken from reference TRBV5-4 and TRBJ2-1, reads ETGVTQSPTHLIKTRGQQVTLRCSSQSGHNTVSWYQQALGQGPQFIFQYYREEENGRGNFPPRFSGLQFPNYSSELNVNALELDDSALYLCASSPGLAGGLGEQFFGPGTRLTVL.

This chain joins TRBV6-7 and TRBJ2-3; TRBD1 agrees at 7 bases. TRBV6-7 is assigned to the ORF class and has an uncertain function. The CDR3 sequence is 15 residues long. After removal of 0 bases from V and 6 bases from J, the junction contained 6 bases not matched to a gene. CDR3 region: CASSYSRGGNDTQYF. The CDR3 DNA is TGTGCCAGCAGTTACTCGAGAGGGGGCAACGATACGCAGTATTTT.

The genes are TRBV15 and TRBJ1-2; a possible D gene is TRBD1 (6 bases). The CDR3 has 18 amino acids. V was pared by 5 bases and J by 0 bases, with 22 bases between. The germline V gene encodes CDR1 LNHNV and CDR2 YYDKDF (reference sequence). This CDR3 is CATSARRRGATTNYGYTF. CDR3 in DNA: TGTGCCACCAGCGCCAGAAGGCGGGGGGCTACAACTAACTATGGCTACACCTTC.

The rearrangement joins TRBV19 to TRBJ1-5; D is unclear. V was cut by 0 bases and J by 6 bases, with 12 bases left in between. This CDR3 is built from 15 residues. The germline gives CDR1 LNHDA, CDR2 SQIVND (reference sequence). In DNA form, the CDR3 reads TGTGCCAGTAGTATAGAAGCTCCCGCAAGTCAGCCCCAGCATTTT. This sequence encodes CASSIEAPASQPQHF.

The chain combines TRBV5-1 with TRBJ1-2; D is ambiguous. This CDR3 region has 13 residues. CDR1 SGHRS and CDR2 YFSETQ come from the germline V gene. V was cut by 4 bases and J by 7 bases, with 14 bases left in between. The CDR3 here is CASSTGGLGGYTF. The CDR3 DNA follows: TGCGCCAGCAGCACGGGTGGACTTGGTGGCTACACCTTC.

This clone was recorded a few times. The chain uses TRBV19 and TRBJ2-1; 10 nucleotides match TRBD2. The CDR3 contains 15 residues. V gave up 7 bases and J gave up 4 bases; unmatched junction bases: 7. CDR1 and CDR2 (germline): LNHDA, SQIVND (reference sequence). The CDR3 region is CASTRTSGEYNEQFF. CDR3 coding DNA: TGTGCCAGTACCCGGACTAGCGGAGAATACAATGAGCAGTTCTTC.

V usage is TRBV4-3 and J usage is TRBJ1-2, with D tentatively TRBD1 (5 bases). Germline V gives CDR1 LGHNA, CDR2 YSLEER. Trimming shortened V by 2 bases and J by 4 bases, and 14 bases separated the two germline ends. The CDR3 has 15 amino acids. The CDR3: CASSQNDSPRYGYTF. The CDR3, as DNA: TGCGCCAGCAGCCAAAACGACAGCCCCCGCTATGGCTACACCTTC.